Listed below are T cell receptor beta chains from one sample, sequenced in a study of blood T cell repertoires in COVID-19. Assay used: immunoSEQ multiplex PCR; TCRdb lists only in-frame clones, some missing. The data show 60,000 to 85,000 clones, with about 90% seen just once and 4.4% held by the top ten. Material: peripheral blood. These receptors were collected from a man aged 50-59 years with active COVID-19. CDR3s include the opening cysteine and the closing phenylalanine or tryptophan. The order of the fields is clone size, D gene, J gene, V gene, CDR3 protein, CDR3 DNA. D genes are given only for firm matches. Part of the rows lack a size; the others show once, few, many or a class for expanded clones.

size: NA; D: TRBD2; J: TRBJ2-1; V: TRBV4-2; CDR3: CASSKGTGTSNYNEQFF; DNA: TGTGCCAGCAGCAAAGGAACCGGGACTAGTAATTACAATGAGCAGTTCTTC
size: NA; D: TRBD1; J: TRBJ1-1; V: TRBV2; CDR3: CATTDRVKSEAFF; DNA: TGTGCCACGACCGACAGGGTAAAATCTGAAGCTTTCTTT
size: NA; D: TRBD1; J: TRBJ1-5; V: TRBV5-6; CDR3: CASSIGQGAGSNQPQHF; DNA: TGTGCCAGCAGCATCGGACAGGGGGCAGGAAGCAATCAGCCCCAGCATTTT
size: NA; D: TRBD1; J: TRBJ1-1; V: TRBV28; CDR3: CASSRTGVLSQAFF; DNA: TGTGCCAGCAGTCGGACAGGGGTTCTCTCCCAAGCTTTCTTT
size: NA; D: NA; J: TRBJ1-3; V: TRBV6-5; CDR3: CASSLTFTGNTIYF; DNA: TGTGCCAGCAGTTTAACTTTCACTGGAAACACCATATATTTT
size: NA; D: NA; J: TRBJ1-5; V: TRBV7-2; CDR3: CASSSVPRSNQPQHF; DNA: TGTGCCAGCAGCTCCGTCCCCCGGAGCAATCAGCCCCAGCATTTT
size: NA; D: TRBD1; J: TRBJ2-2; V: TRBV4-1; CDR3: CASSQWAGTGFAGELFF; DNA: TGCGCCAGCAGCCAATGGGCCGGGACAGGGTTTGCCGGGGAGCTGTTTTTT
size: NA; D: NA; J: TRBJ1-2; V: TRBV20-1; CDR3: CSARARDGYTF; DNA: TGCAGTGCTAGAGCCCGTGATGGCTACACCTTC
size: NA; D: NA; J: TRBJ2-6; V: TRBV6-5; CDR3: CASSYKTPGANVLTF; DNA: TGTGCCAGCAGTTACAAGACACCTGGGGCCAACGTCCTGACTTTC
size: NA; D: TRBD1; J: TRBJ2-2; V: TRBV7-8; CDR3: CASSRLDRANGELFF; DNA: TGTGCCAGCAGCCGACTCGACAGGGCGAACGGGGAGCTGTTTTTT
size: NA; D: TRBD2; J: TRBJ2-2; V: TRBV29-1; CDR3: CSVASGRNTGELFF; DNA: TGCAGCGTTGCCAGCGGGAGGAACACCGGGGAGCTGTTTTTT
size: NA; D: NA; J: TRBJ1-4; V: TRBV29-1; CDR3: CSVEDRRGNEKLFF; DNA: TGCAGCGTCGAAGACCGGCGGGGTAATGAAAAACTGTTTTTT
size: NA; D: TRBD1; J: TRBJ1-1; V: TRBV7-9; CDR3: CASSLVMTGDEANTEAFF; DNA: TGTGCCAGCAGCTTAGTAATGACAGGGGATGAGGCGAACACTGAAGCTTTCTTT
size: NA; D: TRBD1; J: TRBJ2-5; V: TRBV4-1; CDR3: CASSQVRTGSETQYF; DNA: TGCGCCAGCAGCCAAGTGCGGACAGGGTCGGAGACCCAGTACTTC
size: NA; D: TRBD2; J: TRBJ2-2; V: TRBV6-6; CDR3: CASSPRTSGGTNTGELFF; DNA: TGTGCCAGCAGTCCCCGGACTAGCGGGGGGACCAACACCGGGGAGCTGTTTTTT
size: NA; D: TRBD1; J: TRBJ1-5; V: TRBV5-4; CDR3: CASSWTGTGNNQPQHF; DNA: TGTGCCAGCAGCTGGACCGGGACAGGGAACAATCAGCCCCAGCATTTT
size: once; D: NA; J: TRBJ1-6; V: TRBV18; CDR3: CASSVGQVRSSPLHF; DNA: TGTGCCAGCTCAGTGGGGCAGGTCAGGAGTTCACCCCTCCACTTT
size: NA; D: NA; J: TRBJ2-5; V: TRBV13; CDR3: CASSLGGEAKETQYF; DNA: TGTGCCAGCAGCTTAGGAGGGGAAGCAAAAGAGACCCAGTACTTC
size: NA; D: TRBD2; J: TRBJ2-2; V: TRBV7-6; CDR3: CASSLLGLAGRRTNTGELFF; DNA: TGTGCCAGCAGCCTTTTGGGACTAGCGGGACGGCGAACGAACACCGGGGAGCTGTTTTTT
size: few; D: NA; J: TRBJ1-5; V: TRBV6-6; CDR3: CASSYDARQPQHF; DNA: TGTGCCAGCAGTTACGATGCCCGGCAGCCCCAGCATTTT
size: once; D: TRBD1; J: TRBJ1-6; V: TRBV5-6; CDR3: CASSLTGAYNSPLHF; DNA: TGTGCCAGCAGCTTGACAGGGGCCTATAATTCACCCCTCCACTTT
size: NA; D: NA; J: TRBJ1-1; V: TRBV5-1; CDR3: CASSLAGGEITMNTEAFF; DNA: TGCGCCAGCAGCTTGGCCGGGGGGGAGATTACCATGAACACTGAAGCTTTCTTT
size: NA; D: NA; J: TRBJ1-1; V: TRBV24-1; CDR3: CATSDAGNTEAFF; DNA: TGTGCCACCAGTGACGCAGGGAACACTGAAGCTTTCTTT
size: NA; D: NA; J: TRBJ1-5; V: TRBV18; CDR3: CASSPIGAPPGQPQHF; DNA: TGTGCCAGCTCACCGATTGGGGCCCCGCCTGGTCAGCCCCAGCATTTT
size: NA; D: TRBD2; J: TRBJ2-7; V: TRBV6-2/TRBV6-3; CDR3: CASSSTQRGTYEQYF; DNA: TGTGCCAGCAGTTCAACCCAGCGGGGGACCTACGAGCAGTACTTC
size: NA; D: TRBD1; J: TRBJ1-1; V: TRBV6-6; CDR3: CASSDPGTANTEAFF; DNA: TGTGCCAGCAGCGATCCCGGGACAGCGAACACTGAAGCTTTCTTT
size: once; D: NA; J: TRBJ2-5; V: TRBV7-2; CDR3: CAGGAGFQETQYF; DNA: TGTGCCGGGGGGGCGGGTTTCCAAGAGACCCAGTACTTC
size: many; D: TRBD1; J: TRBJ2-7; V: TRBV5-4; CDR3: CASSRADRALDEQYF; DNA: TGTGCCAGCAGTCGGGCGGACAGGGCATTGGACGAGCAGTACTTC
size: NA; D: TRBD1; J: TRBJ1-4; V: TRBV28; CDR3: CASSRTGGGEKLFF; DNA: TGTGCCAGCAGTCGGACAGGGGGGGGAGAAAAACTGTTTTTT
size: NA; D: TRBD2; J: TRBJ2-7; V: TRBV9; CDR3: CASSTGLAAGSYEQYF; DNA: TGTGCCAGCAGCACGGGACTAGCGGCCGGCTCCTACGAGCAGTACTTC
size: few; D: NA; J: TRBJ2-1; V: TRBV9; CDR3: CASSVGERNEQFF; DNA: TGTGCCAGCAGCGTAGGGGAGCGGAATGAGCAGTTCTTC
size: NA; D: TRBD1; J: TRBJ2-7; V: TRBV4-1; CDR3: CASSQGPARGQENEQYF; DNA: TGCGCCAGCAGCCAAGGCCCGGCCAGGGGGCAGGAGAACGAGCAGTACTTC
size: NA; D: NA; J: TRBJ1-6; V: TRBV19; CDR3: CASREIGSSGSPLHF; DNA: TGTGCCAGTAGAGAAATAGGGAGCTCGGGTTCACCCCTCCACTTT
size: NA; D: TRBD1; J: TRBJ1-2; V: TRBV13; CDR3: CASSPRGGAFGYTF; DNA: TGTGCCAGCAGCCCGCGAGGGGGCGCTTTTGGCTACACCTTC
size: few; D: NA; J: TRBJ1-5; V: TRBV18; CDR3: CASTTGPGNQPQHF; DNA: TGTGCCAGCACTACAGGTCCTGGGAATCAGCCCCAGCATTTT
size: NA; D: TRBD2; J: TRBJ2-1; V: TRBV4-3; CDR3: CASSQDRGRAYNEQFF; DNA: TGCGCCAGCAGCCAAGACCGCGGGAGGGCCTACAATGAGCAGTTCTTC
size: NA; D: TRBD2; J: TRBJ2-2; V: TRBV3-1/TRBV3-2; CDR3: CASSQELGRGTGELFF; DNA: TGTGCCAGCAGCCAAGAGCTAGGGAGGGGCACCGGGGAGCTGTTTTTT
size: NA; D: TRBD1; J: TRBJ1-6; V: TRBV13; CDR3: CASSWGQFNSPLHF; DNA: TGTGCCAGCAGCTGGGGACAGTTTAATTCACCCCTCCACTTT
size: once; D: NA; J: TRBJ2-5; V: TRBV7-9; CDR3: CASSSGGGQGVRETQYF; DNA: TGTGCCAGCAGCTCAGGAGGGGGGCAGGGGGTTCGAGAGACCCAGTACTTC
size: NA; D: TRBD2; J: TRBJ2-1; V: TRBV28; CDR3: CASRGTSGRLDEQFF; DNA: TGTGCCAGCAGGGGAACTAGCGGGAGGTTGGATGAGCAGTTCTTC
size: NA; D: NA; J: TRBJ2-7; V: TRBV5-1; CDR3: CASSRKEGPYEQYF; DNA: TGCGCCAGCAGCCGGAAGGAGGGCCCCTACGAGCAGTACTTC
size: NA; D: NA; J: TRBJ2-7; V: TRBV6-5; CDR3: CASEPGYYEEQYF; DNA: TGTGCCTCCGAACCCGGCTACTACGAGGAGCAGTACTTC
size: NA; D: TRBD1; J: TRBJ2-7; V: TRBV5-6; CDR3: CASSLGPTGLGYEQYF; DNA: TGTGCCAGCAGCTTGGGGCCGACAGGGCTCGGATACGAGCAGTACTTC
size: once; D: NA; J: TRBJ2-3; V: TRBV7-2; CDR3: CASSQAPGAGTDAQYF; DNA: TGTGCCAGCAGCCAAGCGCCGGGTGCGGGGACAGATGCGCAGTATTTT
size: NA; D: NA; J: TRBJ2-7; V: TRBV29-1; CDR3: CSAEMDNKDEQYF; DNA: TGCAGCGCTGAAATGGACAATAAGGACGAGCAGTACTTC